These 16 T cell receptor beta chains share one sample of origin, sequenced in a study of blood T cell repertoires in COVID-19. Profiled with immunoSEQ multiplex PCR; TCRdb holds only in-frame clones, not every one. The sample holds 55,000 to 70,000 clones; 88% are singletons and the top ten take roughly 40%. Source material: peripheral blood. The source is an older woman with COVID-19, enrolled during active disease.

The chain couples TRBV7-2 to TRBJ1-6; the D is unclear. Germline lookup yields CDR1 SGHTA and CDR2 FQGNSA. Between the trimmed V and J ends, which lost 1 base and 0 bases, there was a span of 7 bases. There are 16 residues in the CDR3. The CDR3 is CASSLEYSSYNSPLHF. In DNA form, the CDR3 reads TGTGCCAGCAGCTTAGAGTATAGCTCCTATAATTCACCCCTCCACTTT.

The chain links TRBV6-1 to TRBJ1-1; perhaps TRBD1 as D (6 bases). Deletions cut 3 bases from V and 1 base from J, with 18 bases between. This CDR3 comprises 17 residues. From germline, CDR1 is MNHNS and CDR2 SASEGT. CDR3 nucleotides: TGTGCCAGCAGTGAGGGGGGGTACAGGGTAGGGAACACTGAAGCTTTCTTT. This sequence encodes CASSEGGYRVGNTEAFF.

The chain uses TRBV4-2 and TRBJ1-6, with 9 bases that match TRBD1. Trimming at V came to 2 bases and at J to 9 bases, leaving 8 bases not matched to a gene. The CDR3 extends over 16 amino acids. The V gene's germline CDR1 is LGHNA and CDR2 YNFKEQ. CDR3 loop: CASSQTQGAMVSPLHF. In DNA form, the CDR3 reads TGTGCCAGCAGCCAAACACAGGGGGCGATGGTTTCACCCCTCCACTTT.

This rearrangement joins TRBV27 to TRBJ1-5; D might be TRBD1 (5 bases). The CDR3 loop spans 14 amino acids. Trimming took off 5 bases at V and 5 bases at J, with 13 bases between the two ends. Germline-derived CDR1 and CDR2 are MNHEY and SMNVEV (reference sequence). As DNA, the CDR3 is TGTGCCAGCAGTAGGGGCAATCCAGATCAGCCCCAGCATTTT. The encoded protein is CASSRGNPDQPQHF.

The chain carries TRBV7-2 and TRBJ1-1; D gene ambiguous. With 5 bases removed from V and 1 base from J, the gap between germline ends came to 14 bases. CDR1 is SGHTA, CDR2 FQGNSA, per germline. The CDR3 contains 15 residues. In DNA, the CDR3 is TGTGCCAGCAGCCCGTCTCCCGAGGGGAACACTGAAGCTTTCTTT. Its translation: CASSPSPEGNTEAFF.

V gene TRBV10-1 combines with J gene TRBJ1-4; D is undetermined. V gave up 8 bases and J gave up 0 bases, with 7 bases separating them. The CDR3 loop spans 13 amino acids. Germline CDR1 WNHNN, CDR2 SYGVQD (reference sequence). Here the CDR3 DNA reads TGCGCCAGCGCCAGGTCAACTAATGAAAAACTGTTTTTT. Protein product: CASARSTNEKLFF.

In this sample, this clone is large. This rearrangement joins TRBV13 to TRBJ1-1; 7 bases align to TRBD1. Trimming removed 6 bases from V and 3 bases from J; junction bases left unmatched: 7. Per germline, CDR1 PRHDT and CDR2 FYEKMQ (reference sequence). The CDR3 spans 14 residues. As DNA, the CDR3 is TGTGCCAGCAGGTTACAGGGGTCCTACACTGAAGCTTTCTTT. Protein sequence: CASRLQGSYTEAFF.

V usage is TRBV28 and J usage is TRBJ1-4; maybe TRBD1 (6 bases). V lost 1 base and J lost 8, with 17 bases in between. The CDR3 consists of 16 residues. Germline V gives CDR1 MDHEN, CDR2 SYDVKM. The CDR3 loop reads CASSLLGGTKGEKLFF. CDR3 DNA: TGTGCCAGCAGTTTATTAGGTGGGACAAAAGGCGAAAAACTGTTTTTT.

The rearrangement joins TRBV6-2 or TRBV6-3 to TRBJ1-5, with 9 bases identical to TRBD1. V lost 6 bases, J lost 2 bases, and 8 bases stayed unmatched. The CDR3 runs to 16 residues. Germline V CDR1 and CDR2: MNHEY, SVGEGT. CDR3 coding DNA: TGTGCCAGCAGCTTACAGGGGGCCTGGGGCAATCAGCCCCAGCATTTT. This sequence encodes CASSLQGAWGNQPQHF.

The chain combines TRBV5-1 with TRBJ2-2, with 8 bases matching TRBD2. CDR1 SGHRS and CDR2 YFSETQ come from the germline V gene. V dropped 4 bases and J dropped 6; count of bases not matched to a gene: 14. The CDR3 totals 17 residues. The CDR3 region has the DNA TGCGCCAGCAGCGTCTTCCCAGCGGGAGTAGTCTCCGGGGAGCTGTTTTTT. It encodes CASSVFPAGVVSGELFF.

The chain links TRBV25-1 to TRBJ1-1; D remains unclear. The CDR3 is 13 amino acids. Trimming removed 6 bases at V and 3 bases at J, with 11 bases between. Germline CDR1 is MGHDK and CDR2 is SYGVNS. DNA of the CDR3: TGTGCCAGCAGGGAGGGTTTGGACACTGAAGCTTTCTTT. Its protein is CASREGLDTEAFF.

This chain uses TRBV2 with TRBJ1-5; D may be TRBD1 (5 bases). V gave up 4 bases and J gave up 11 bases, with 15 bases separating them. This CDR3 spans 13 amino acids. The V gene's germline CDR1 is SNHLY and CDR2 FYNNEI. The CDR3 DNA is TGTGCCAGCAGTGTAGGTTTGGGGCCGGCCCAGCATTTT. It encodes CASSVGLGPAQHF.

The rearrangement links TRBV29-1 to TRBJ1-1; tentative D call: TRBD1 (5 bases). This CDR3 has 11 amino acids. Germline V gene data show CDR1 as SQVTM and CDR2 as ANQGSEA. The V end was cut by 4 bases, the J end by 5 bases, with 8 bases between. The CDR3 coding sequence is TGCAGCGTTGGGGGGAGGACTGAAGCTTTCTTT. As protein: CSVGGRTEAFF.

Here the CDR3 reads CASSFGQIYNEQFF. The CDR3, as DNA: TGTGCCAGCAGTTTTGGACAAATCTACAATGAGCAGTTCTTC. The V gene is TRBV27, the J gene TRBJ2-1; perhaps TRBD1 as D (5 bases). CDR1 is MNHEY and CDR2 is SMNVEV in the germline V gene (reference sequence). The CDR3 totals 14 residues. Trimming pared 3 bases from V and 3 bases from J, leaving 9 bases between.

The gene calls are TRBV28 and TRBJ1-1; D unclear. Germline CDR1 MDHEN, CDR2 SYDVKM. Trimming left V 4 bases short and J 1 base short, with 13 bases between. This CDR3 comprises 15 residues. CDR3 nucleotide sequence: TGTGCCAGCAGTTCCGTCGCAGGCTCGAACACTGAAGCTTTCTTT. This codes for CASSSVAGSNTEAFF.

This sequence joins TRBV4-1 and TRBJ1-2; 11 nucleotides agree with TRBD1. The germline gives CDR1 MGHRA, CDR2 YSYEKL. CDR3 length: 19 amino acids. V lost 3 bases to trimming and J lost 4 bases; unmatched junction nucleotides: 16. CDR3 sequence reads: CASSHSKGQGVGWSYGYTF. CDR3 in DNA: TGCGCCAGCAGCCACTCTAAGGGACAGGGGGTGGGTTGGAGCTATGGCTACACCTTC.